This T cell receptor (beta chain) was captured in a study of neoadjuvant anti-PD-1 for oral cavity cancer. Across the study: Most patients had three to four biweekly doses of 3 mg/kg nivolumab before resection.

Survey sequencing of tumors mostly used 4.5 to 5 ug DNA, two replicates. Data came from immunoSEQ multiplex PCR; TCRdb stores just in-frame clones and leaves some out. This table holds about 37,000 clones, over 30% found once. Comments on this clone: Its target is not known.

Notes on the study in general: Treg/Th17 ratio rose with pretreatment blood and fell with post-treatment tumor TCRbeta clonality.

Germline CDR1 reads MNHNY; CDR2 reads SVGAGI (reference sequence). V shed 6 bases and J shed 3 bases, with 17 bases lying between them. This CDR3 is 15 amino acids long. Stated time point: after neoadjuvant nivolumab, at surgical resection. Patients had newly diagnosed, untreated stage II-IVA oral cavity squamous cell carcinoma. This sample comprised tumor tissue, obtained after nivolumab (anti-PD-1) treatment. The V and J genes are TRBV6-6 and TRBJ1-2; perhaps TRBD1 as D (5 bases). This clonotype originated in a person between 35 and 79 years old with oral cavity squamous cell carcinoma. CDR3 DNA sequence: TGTGCCAGCAGCCCCATATCACTCAGGGACTATGGCTACACCTTC. Translating gives CASSPISLRDYGYTF.